The clone carrying this TCR beta chain was counted many times. The target antigen is unknown. 5'RACE generated cDNA with 10-nucleotide random UMIs. MiXCR was run by TCRdb on the 5' RACE reads, yielding one entry per CDR3 protein. The repertoire holds 130,000 or so distinct CDR3 sequences, 3% to 3.5% seen once, with over 1% in the top ten. The data were obtained in a study of neurological immune-mediated disorders. About the research overall: The roughly 34 multiple sclerosis patients comprised about 31 that were relapsing-remitting and 3 that were secondary progressive. Study findings and constraints: Expanded clones shared no identical CDR3 amino acid sequences across subjects, which suggested private TCR-beta repertoires in all groups. Among 34 multiple sclerosis patients, 18 had repertoires that phylogenetic grouping placed in one related-CDR3 cluster, a possible signature.

CDR3 length: 14 amino acids. Per the germline V gene, CDR1 is MNHNS and CDR2 is SASEGT. The V end lost 3 bases, the J end lost 3 bases, and 11 bases lay between the germline ends. The chain joins TRBV6-1 to TRBJ1-1; a possible D gene is TRBD1 (5 bases). Sequences were obtained from PBMCs. The receptor's source is a woman in her twenties or thirties with multiple sclerosis. This CDR3 reads CASSEDGGDTEAFF. In nucleotides, the CDR3 is TGTGCCAGCAGTGAGGACGGAGGGGACACTGAAGCTTTCTTT.